This TCR beta chain was captured by sequencing in a study of cytomegalovirus exposure and HLA in healthy donors. Study outcomes and limitations: One variant, a missense change in DCLRE1C, was linked in a later analysis to TCR beta V- and J-gene trimming. In a later analysis, compared with equally common non-associated chains, HLA-associated beta chains were more expanded.

As to this clone: The antigen is unknown.

PCR amplification relied on 60 Vbeta primers (plus 13 Jbeta primers). Authors' data handling: A follow-up analysis tallied tens of millions of unique TCR beta chains, approximately 11 million shared. Assay used: immunoSEQ multiplex PCR; TCRdb lists only in-frame clones, some missing. The V and J calls and clone size come from that table; D and trimming were worked out from the DNA. The table has roughly 100,000 clones, roughly four fifths seen once. Healthy bone marrow donors made up the donors. This receptor was identified in a young man in good health and CMV-seropositive. Sequenced sample: PBMCs.

This CDR3 is CASSYSASAYEQYF. The CDR3 DNA follows: TGTGCCAGCAGTTACTCGGCCAGCGCCTACGAGCAGTACTTC. The chain is built from TRBV6-5 and TRBJ2-7; D is unresolved. This CDR3 is built from 14 residues. V lost 0 bases to trimming and J lost 2 bases, with 8 bases between them. Germline CDR1 MNHEY, CDR2 SVGAGI.